This entry lists 17 T cell receptor beta chains sequenced from one sample in a study of PD-1 and CTLA-4 blockade in melanoma. Method: immunoSEQ multiplex PCR; TCRdb's copy keeps in-frame clones and lacks some. The sample holds around 31,000 clones; approximately 90% are singletons and the top ten take over 8.5%. The sample consisted of CD8+ T cells from peripheral blood, taken from a patient given anti-PD-1 treatment. Source of these receptors: a human donor with melanoma.

The J gene is TRBJ1-4, the V gene TRBV27; D unclear. The CDR3 sequence is 18 residues long. CDR1 is MNHEY, CDR2 SMNVEV, per germline (reference sequence). Deletions cut 6 bases from V and 3 bases from J, with 23 bases between. In nucleotides, the CDR3 is TGTGCCAGCAGAGCCTACCCACGTAATGGGGTAGCTAATGAAAAACTGTTTTTT. Translating gives CASRAYPRNGVANEKLFF.

The CDR3 protein is CASTAGVTDTQYF. CDR3 bases: TGTGCCAGCACAGCGGGGGTAACAGATACGCAGTATTTT. The chain employs TRBV6-5 and TRBJ2-3, with TRBD2 identical over 8 bases. The CDR3 runs to 13 residues. With 7 bases clipped from V and 3 bases from J, the junction kept 3 bases outside the gene matches. Germline V lookup: CDR1 MNHEY, CDR2 SVGAGI.

This sequence joins TRBV29-1 and TRBJ1-2; possibly TRBD1 for D (5 bases). The CDR3 has 13 amino acids. Trimming removed 3 bases from V and 8 bases from J, with 16 bases in between. The germline V gene has CDR1 SQVTM and CDR2 ANQGSEA. CDR3 loop: CSVDREGLRGYTF. In DNA form, the CDR3 reads TGCAGCGTTGACAGGGAGGGCCTGAGGGGCTACACCTTC.

This clone has more than one count but fewer than ten. The V call is TRBV7-9, the J call TRBJ1-1, with 11 nucleotides matching TRBD1. CDR1 and CDR2 from the germline V gene are SEHNR and FQNEAQ (reference sequence). The CDR3 extends over 16 amino acids. J gave up 6 bases and V 1 base, and 7 bases lay outside the gene matches. CDR3 residues: CASSLESDRGRSEAFF. The CDR3 region has the DNA TGTGCCAGCAGCTTAGAGTCGGACAGGGGGCGGTCTGAAGCTTTCTTT.

The rearrangement joins TRBV29-1 to TRBJ2-3; D may be TRBD2 (5 bases). There are 13 residues in the CDR3. V was clipped by 8 bases and J by 0 bases, with 12 bases between them. Germline V lookup: CDR1 SQVTM, CDR2 ANQGSEA. The CDR3 here is CSSRAESTDTQYF. The CDR3 DNA reads TGCAGCTCACGAGCGGAAAGCACAGATACGCAGTATTTT.

The V gene is TRBV30, the J gene TRBJ1-2; tentative D call: TRBD1 (5 bases). V lost 2 bases and J 0 bases, leaving 13 bases between the germline ends. The germline CDR1 and CDR2 sequences are GTSNPN and SVGIG (reference sequence). There are 15 residues in the CDR3. CDR3 in amino acids: CAWSPDSTPNYGYTF. CDR3 nucleotide sequence: TGTGCCTGGAGTCCCGACAGTACCCCTAACTATGGCTACACCTTC.

This sequence joins TRBV28 and TRBJ2-5; D gene ambiguous. The ends were cut back, 2 bases at V and 4 bases at J, with 5 bases in the middle. There are 12 residues in the CDR3. Looked up from germline, CDR1 is MDHEN and CDR2 is SYDVKM. CDR3 region: CASSLDRETQYF. The CDR3 DNA is TGTGCCAGCAGTTTAGATAGAGAGACCCAGTACTTC.

This chain links TRBV4-1 with TRBJ2-1, with a weak D call TRBD1 (5 bases). This CDR3 is built from 19 residues. V lost 2 bases, J lost 0 bases, and 20 bases lay in between. Germline V gene data show CDR1 as MGHRA and CDR2 as YSYEKL. In nucleotides, the CDR3 is TGCGCCAGCAGCCAACTAACTGGGGCGGTAAAAAGCTCCTACAATGAGCAGTTCTTC. It yields the protein CASSQLTGAVKSSYNEQFF.

The J gene is TRBJ1-2, the V gene TRBV2, with D possibly being TRBD1 (5 bases). Germline CDR1 and CDR2: SNHLY and FYNNEI. V was pared by 7 bases and J by 2 bases, with 14 bases between. The CDR3 length is 14 residues. CDR3 in DNA: TGTGCCAGCAAACAAATGGGGACCAACTATGGCTACACCTTC. Protein product: CASKQMGTNYGYTF. Filled out from reference TRBV2 and TRBJ1-2, the complete variable domain reads EPEVTQTPSHQVTQMGQEVILRCVPISNHLYFYWYRQILGQKVEFLVSFYNNEISEKSEIFDDQFSVERPDGSNFTLKIRSTKLEDSAMYFCASKQMGTNYGYTFGSGTRLTVV.

The CDR3 here is CASSDRDTYFNEQFF. The CDR3 DNA reads as TGCGCCAGCAGTGACCGGGATACCTACTTTAATGAGCAGTTCTTC. This chain links TRBV10-2 with TRBJ2-1, with a possible D match to TRBD2 (5 bases). Germline V lookup: CDR1 WSHSY, CDR2 SAAADI. The V and J ends lost 3 bases and 7 bases respectively, with 16 bases between them. The CDR3 is made up of 15 amino acids.

This chain links TRBV27 with TRBJ2-5, with 9 positions matching TRBD1. The CDR3 length is 17 residues. After removal of 5 bases from V and 0 bases from J, the junction contained 10 bases not matched to a gene. Germline CDR1 and CDR2: MNHEY and SMNVEV (reference sequence). CDR3 DNA sequence: TGTGCCAGCAGTACCTTAACAGGGGGCCCGTACCAAGAGACCCAGTACTTC. Its translation: CASSTLTGGPYQETQYF.

The J gene is TRBJ2-5, the V gene TRBV14, with 7 bases that match TRBD1. The V gene end was trimmed by 4 bases and the J gene end by 10 bases; junction bases not matched to a gene: 6. Germline V gives CDR1 SGHDN, CDR2 FVKESK. The CDR3 runs 12 residues. The CDR3 here is CASSPDRVDQYF. The DNA for the CDR3 is TGTGCCAGCAGCCCAGACAGGGTGGACCAGTACTTC.

The chain recombines TRBV5-1 with TRBJ2-7, with 10 nucleotides matching TRBD1. Germline lookup yields CDR1 SGHRS and CDR2 YFSETQ. The CDR3 has 15 amino acids. The trim removed 0 bases at V and 4 bases at J, leaving 4 bases unmatched. The CDR3 DNA reads as TGCGCCAGCAGCTTGGAGACAGGGGGCAGGTACGAGCAGTACTTC. This gives the protein CASSLETGGRYEQYF.

This clone has a single count. The chain joins TRBV2 to TRBJ2-3; 9 positions agree with TRBD2. Germline CDR1 reads SNHLY; CDR2 reads FYNNEI. The V and J ends lost 4 bases and 2 bases, in that order; junction bases with no gene match: 7. The CDR3 runs 16 residues. Here the CDR3 DNA reads TGTGCCAGCAGTGCAAGCGGGGGGCCCCCCACAGATACGCAGTATTTT. The encoded protein is CASSASGGPPTDTQYF.

The chain has TRBV18 and TRBJ2-1, with 7 bases fitting TRBD1. The junction had 2 bases not matched to a gene; V was cut back by 3 bases and J by 0 bases. The germline V gene has CDR1 KGHSH and CDR2 LQKENI. The CDR3 spans 15 residues. The chain's CDR3 is CASSPRDSSYNEQFF. CDR3 DNA: TGTGCCAGCTCACCCCGGGACAGCTCCTACAATGAGCAGTTCTTC.

This clone was counted a single time. V and J are TRBV27 and TRBJ1-2; the D gene is possibly TRBD1 (5 bases). Trimming cost V 4 bases and J 4 bases, with 16 bases left between them. CDR3 length: 15 amino acids. The V gene's germline CDR1 is MNHEY and CDR2 SMNVEV (reference sequence). The CDR3 sequence: CASSSTWTGLYGYTF. As DNA, the CDR3 is TGTGCCAGCAGTTCTACGTGGACGGGACTCTATGGCTACACCTTC.

The V and J genes are TRBV15 and TRBJ1-6; D possibly corresponds to TRBD1 (5 bases). Germline values: CDR1 LNHNV, CDR2 YYDKDF (reference sequence). Trimming shortened V by 5 bases and J by 9 bases, and 20 bases separated the two germline ends. The CDR3 runs to 16 residues. The CDR3 is CATSPDWQGSGSPLHF. In nucleotides, the CDR3 is TGTGCCACCAGCCCCGATTGGCAGGGATCGGGTTCACCCCTCCACTTT.